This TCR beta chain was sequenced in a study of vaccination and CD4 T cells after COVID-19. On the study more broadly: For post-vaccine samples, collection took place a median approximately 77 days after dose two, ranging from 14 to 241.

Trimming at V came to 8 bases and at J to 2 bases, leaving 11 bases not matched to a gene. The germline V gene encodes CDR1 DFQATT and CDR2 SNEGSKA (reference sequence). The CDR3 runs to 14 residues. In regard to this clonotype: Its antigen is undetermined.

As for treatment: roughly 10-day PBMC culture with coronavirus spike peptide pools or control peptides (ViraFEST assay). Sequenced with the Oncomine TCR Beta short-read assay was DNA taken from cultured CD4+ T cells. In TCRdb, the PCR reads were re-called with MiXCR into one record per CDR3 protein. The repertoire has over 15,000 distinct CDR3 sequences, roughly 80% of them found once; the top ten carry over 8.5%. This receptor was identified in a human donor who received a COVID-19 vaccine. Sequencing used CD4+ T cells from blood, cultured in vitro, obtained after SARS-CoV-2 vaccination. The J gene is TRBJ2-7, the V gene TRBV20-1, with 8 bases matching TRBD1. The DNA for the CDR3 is TGCAGTTTAAGTGGACAGGGTGATCCCTACGAGCAGTACTTC. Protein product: CSLSGQGDPYEQYF.